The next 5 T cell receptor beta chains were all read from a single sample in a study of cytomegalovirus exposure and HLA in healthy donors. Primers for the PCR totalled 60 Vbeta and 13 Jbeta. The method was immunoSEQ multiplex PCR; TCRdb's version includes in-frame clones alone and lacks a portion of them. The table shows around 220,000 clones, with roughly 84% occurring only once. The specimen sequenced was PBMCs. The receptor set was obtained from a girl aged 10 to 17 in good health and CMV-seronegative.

The CDR3 coding sequence is TGCAGCACAGACAGGGGGGACAATGAGCAGTTCTTC. Protein product: CSTDRGDNEQFF. V usage is TRBV29-1 and J usage is TRBJ2-1, with 9 bases that match TRBD1. In germline, CDR1 is SQVTM, CDR2 ANQGSEA. The V segment lost 8 bases and the J segment 5 bases; nucleotides outside the gene matches: 4. The CDR3 extends over 12 amino acids.

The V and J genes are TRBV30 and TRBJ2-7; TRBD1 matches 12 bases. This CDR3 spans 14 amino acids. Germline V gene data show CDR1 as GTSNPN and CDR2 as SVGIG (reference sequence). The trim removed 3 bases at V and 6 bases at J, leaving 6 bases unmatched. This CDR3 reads CAWSYWDRGREQYF. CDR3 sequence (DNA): TGTGCCTGGAGCTATTGGGACAGGGGGCGCGAGCAGTACTTC.

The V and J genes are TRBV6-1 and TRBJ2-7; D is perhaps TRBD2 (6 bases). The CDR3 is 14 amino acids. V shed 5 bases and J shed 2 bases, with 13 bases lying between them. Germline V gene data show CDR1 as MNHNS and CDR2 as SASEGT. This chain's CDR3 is CASSPGRPTYEQYF. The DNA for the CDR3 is TGTGCCAGCAGTCCCGGGAGACCCACCTACGAGCAGTACTTC.

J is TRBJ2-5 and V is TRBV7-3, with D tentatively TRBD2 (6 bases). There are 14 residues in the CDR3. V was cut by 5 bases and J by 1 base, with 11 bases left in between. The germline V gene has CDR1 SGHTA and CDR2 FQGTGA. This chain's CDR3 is CASSVGGLQETQYF. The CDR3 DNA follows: TGTGCCAGCAGCGTGGGAGGTCTCCAAGAGACCCAGTACTTC.

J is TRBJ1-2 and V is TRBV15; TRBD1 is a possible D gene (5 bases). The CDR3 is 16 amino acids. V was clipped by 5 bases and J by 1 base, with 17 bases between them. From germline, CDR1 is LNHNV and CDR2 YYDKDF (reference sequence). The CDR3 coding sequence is TGTGCCACCAGCGGTCAAGGGACTGCGGATAACTATGGCTACACCTTC. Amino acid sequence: CATSGQGTADNYGYTF.